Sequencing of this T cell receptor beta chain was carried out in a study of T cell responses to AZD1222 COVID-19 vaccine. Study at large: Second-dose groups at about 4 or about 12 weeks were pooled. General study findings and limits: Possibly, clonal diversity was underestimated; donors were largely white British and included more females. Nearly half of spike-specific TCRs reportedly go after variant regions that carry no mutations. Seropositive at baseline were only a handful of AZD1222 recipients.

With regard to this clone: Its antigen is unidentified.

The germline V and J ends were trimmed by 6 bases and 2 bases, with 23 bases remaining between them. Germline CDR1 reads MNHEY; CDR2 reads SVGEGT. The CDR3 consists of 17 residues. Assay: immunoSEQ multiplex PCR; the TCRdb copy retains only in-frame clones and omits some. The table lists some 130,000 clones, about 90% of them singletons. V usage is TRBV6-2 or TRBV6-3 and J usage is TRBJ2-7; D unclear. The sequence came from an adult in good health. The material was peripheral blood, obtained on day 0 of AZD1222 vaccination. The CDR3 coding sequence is TGTGCCAGCAGCCCCCGCCGACCGGGCGTTATAGCCTACGAGCAGTACTTC. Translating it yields CASSPRRPGVIAYEQYF.